These 14 T cell receptor beta chains originate from one sample sequenced in a study of beta chain features in type 1 diabetes. Expressed TCRB transcripts were sequenced because the isolated RNA had all been reverse transcribed beforehand. Repertoires were generated with immunoSEQ multiplex PCR, while TCRdb's copy carries only in-frame clones and drops some. The sample has around 200,000 clones, less than 15% seen once. The sample was central memory CD4+ T cells from blood. Source of these receptors: a woman aged 18-30 years in good health.

V and J are TRBV4-2 and TRBJ2-3, with 7 bases that match TRBD2. J lost 2 bases, V lost 0 bases, and 17 bases had no gene match. This CDR3 has 20 residues. Germline CDR1 is LGHNA and CDR2 is YNFKEQ. The CDR3 sequence is CASSQERRVRGFSSTDTQYF. The CDR3 DNA follows: TGTGCCAGCAGCCAAGAGAGAAGGGTGCGGGGGTTCTCTTCCACAGATACGCAGTATTTT.

The chain links TRBV30 to TRBJ2-3, with TRBD2 as a possible D gene (5 bases). Trimming took 4 bases from V and 0 from J, leaving 11 bases between them. The germline V gene has CDR1 GTSNPN and CDR2 SVGIG (reference sequence). The CDR3 is 14 amino acids. DNA for the CDR3: TGTGCCTGGACGGGGTGGCTTAGCACAGATACGCAGTATTTT. This translates into CAWTGWLSTDTQYF.

The V call is TRBV7-2, the J call TRBJ2-1; D is uncertain. CDR1 is SGHTA and CDR2 is FQGNSA in the germline V gene. V was pared by 5 bases and J by 9 bases, with 17 bases between. This CDR3 has 14 amino acids. The CDR3 loop reads CASSPSTASSEQFF. The CDR3 DNA reads TGTGCCAGCAGCCCCAGTACGGCTTCTAGTGAGCAGTTCTTC.

This clone has only a few counts. This chain joins TRBV21-1 and TRBJ1-1; the D call TRBD1 from the table was never checked on the DNA. TRBV21-1 is labeled a pseudogene. This CDR3 comprises 13 residues. The CDR3 loop is CASSKEGQSEAFF. CDR3 in DNA: TGTGCCAGCAGCAAAGAGGGGCAGAGTGAAGCTTTCTTT.

In this sample, this clone turned up a few times. Within the sample, other DNA sequences also encode this same CDR3. The chain has TRBV29-1 and TRBJ1-5; TRBD1 might be the D (6 bases). The CDR3 spans 11 residues. The germline CDR1 and CDR2 sequences are SQVTM and ANQGSEA. The V gene lost 6 bases and the J gene lost 5 bases, with 8 bases spanning the gap. For the CDR3, the DNA is TGCAGCGTGGGACATGATCAGCCCCAGCATTTT. It encodes CSVGHDQPQHF. The full variable domain, with the rest looked up from reference TRBV29-1 and TRBJ1-5, is SAVISQKPSRDICQRGTSLTIQCQVDSQVTMMFWYRQQPGQSLTLIATANQGSEATYESGFVIDKFPISRPNLTFSTLTVSNMSPEDSSIYLCSVGHDQPQHFGDGTRLSIL.

The chain recombines TRBV7-2 with TRBJ2-2, with TRBD1 identical over 8 bases. V shed 5 bases, J shed 8 bases, and the junction held 10 bases outside the gene matches. CDR1 and CDR2 (germline): SGHTA, FQGNSA. The CDR3 loop spans 15 amino acids. CDR3 sequence reads: CASSPTPGGRGELFF. In nucleotides, the CDR3 is TGTGCCAGCAGCCCAACCCCAGGGGGCAGGGGGGAGCTGTTTTTT. Combining the CDR3 with reference TRBV7-2 and TRBJ2-2 gives the whole variable domain GAGVSQSPSNKVTEKGKDVELRCDPISGHTALYWYRQSLGQGLEFLIYFQGNSAPDKSGLPSDRFSAERTGGSVSTLTIQRTQQEDSAVYLCASSPTPGGRGELFFGEGSRLTVL.

J is TRBJ2-7 and V is TRBV7-6; TRBD1 agrees at 8 bases. Per germline, CDR1 SGHVS and CDR2 FNYEAQ. J gave up 6 bases and V 1 base, and 11 bases lay outside the gene matches. This CDR3 contains 16 residues. CDR3 DNA: TGTGCCAGCAGCTTAGGTCAGGGGGCGGATTTGGCCGAGCAGTACTTC. It specifies CASSLGQGADLAEQYF.

This chain uses TRBV28 with TRBJ2-3; 10 positions agree with TRBD2. Germline V CDR1 and CDR2: MDHEN, SYDVKM. This CDR3 contains 15 residues. V shed 5 bases and J 4 bases; nucleotides not matched to a gene: 6. CDR3 in amino acids: CASSASGRGADTQYF. The CDR3 DNA sequence: TGTGCCAGCAGTGCTAGCGGGAGAGGGGCAGATACGCAGTATTTT. The entire variable domain, with the rest obtained from reference TRBV28 and TRBJ2-3, is as follows: DVKVTQSSRYLVKRTGEKVFLECVQDMDHENMFWYRQDPGLGLRLIYFSYDVKMKEKGDIPEGYSVSREKKERFSLILESASTNQTSMYLCASSASGRGADTQYFGPGTRLTVL.

This chain connects TRBV23-1 to TRBJ1-6; D unclear. TRBV23-1 is given ORF status, its function remaining uncertain. V lost 6 bases and J lost 3, with 12 bases in between. CDR3 length equals 15 residues. The CDR3 spells CASRHGLSYNSPLHF. DNA for the CDR3: TGCGCCAGCAGACACGGACTGAGCTATAATTCACCCCTCCACTTT.

This clone came up a few times. The chain carries TRBV27 and TRBJ1-1; 7 positions match TRBD1. Germline V lookup: CDR1 MNHEY, CDR2 SMNVEV (reference sequence). The V segment lost 5 bases and the J segment 9 bases; nucleotides outside the gene matches: 6. CDR3 length equals 12 residues. For the CDR3, the DNA is TGTGCCAGCAGTCTCAGGACAGGTCAAGCTTTCTTT. Protein: CASSLRTGQAFF.

This chain uses TRBV6-5 with TRBJ2-1, with D possibly matching TRBD2 (5 bases). The CDR3 sequence is 14 residues long. CDR1 and CDR2 from the germline V gene are MNHEY and SVGAGI. Deletions cut 5 bases from V and 6 bases from J, with 14 bases between. The CDR3 reads CASSEMYGVNEQFF. DNA for the CDR3: TGTGCCAGCAGTGAAATGTACGGGGTCAATGAGCAGTTCTTC.

This clone was detected a few times. The V and J genes are TRBV29-1 and TRBJ1-5; TRBD1 agrees at 9 bases. This CDR3 comprises 10 residues. Germline CDR1 SQVTM, CDR2 ANQGSEA. The CDR3 sequence is CIQGAWVGHF. The CDR3 bases are TGCATACAGGGGGCATGGGTGGGGCATTTT.

In this sample, this clone turned up a few times. This chain uses TRBV29-1 with TRBJ1-1, with a possible D match to TRBD1 (6 bases). The CDR3 has 13 residues. Germline CDR1 reads SQVTM; CDR2 reads ANQGSEA. Between the trimmed V and J ends, which lost 6 bases and 5 bases, there was a span of 16 bases. The CDR3 DNA reads as TGCAGCGTGACGTACGGGGGGCAGACTGAAGCTTTCTTT. Translation: CSVTYGGQTEAFF.

This clone was observed a few times. This chain links TRBV18 with TRBJ2-3; TRBD2 might be the D (5 bases). Germline CDR1 and CDR2: KGHSH and LQKENI. The ends were cut back, 0 bases at V and 5 bases at J, with 6 bases in the middle. The CDR3 is made up of 13 amino acids. The CDR3 loop is CASSPPTRDTQYF. CDR3 coding DNA: TGTGCCAGCTCACCACCAACTAGAGATACGCAGTATTTT.